This T cell receptor (beta chain) was identified during a study of blood T cell repertoires in COVID-19. Study information: Material from acute and convalescent COVID-19 was sourced from the United States, Italy and Spain. T cells, B-cell-depleted T cells, or PBMCs provided the cDNA or gDNA that served as material.

Original processing methods: Amplification from reference gene primers served as the basis for estimated nucleated cell counts. The repertoire was sequenced with immunoSEQ multiplex PCR; TCRdb's copy has only in-frame clones and lacks some. V, J and clone size are those of that table, while D and trimming were read from the DNA. Of under 350,000 clones listed, 80% to 90% are singletons. V shed 1 base and J shed 4 bases, with 13 bases lying between them. From germline, CDR1 is SGHTA and CDR2 FQGNSA. The CDR3 is 15 amino acids. The source is a man aged 35 to 55 with acute or convalescent COVID-19. The rearrangement links TRBV7-2 to TRBJ1-1; D uncertain. The sequenced sample was peripheral blood. The CDR3 nucleotides are TGTGCCAGCAGCTTAGAGGCCAGGATTGTCACTGAAGCTTTCTTT. Translating gives CASSLEARIVTEAFF.